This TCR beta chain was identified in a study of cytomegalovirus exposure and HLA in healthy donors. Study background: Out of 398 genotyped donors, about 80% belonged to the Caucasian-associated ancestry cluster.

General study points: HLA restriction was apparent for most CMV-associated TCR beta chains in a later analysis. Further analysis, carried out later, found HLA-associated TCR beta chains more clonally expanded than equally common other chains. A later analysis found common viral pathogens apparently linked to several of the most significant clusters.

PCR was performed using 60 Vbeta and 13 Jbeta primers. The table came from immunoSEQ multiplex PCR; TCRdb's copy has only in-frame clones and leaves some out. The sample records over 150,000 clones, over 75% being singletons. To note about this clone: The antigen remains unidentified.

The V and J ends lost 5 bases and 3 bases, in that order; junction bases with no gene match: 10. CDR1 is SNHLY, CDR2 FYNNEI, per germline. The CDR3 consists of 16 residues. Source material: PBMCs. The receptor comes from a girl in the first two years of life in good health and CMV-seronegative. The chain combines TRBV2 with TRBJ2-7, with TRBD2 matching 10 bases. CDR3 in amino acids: CASSKKLLAGFYEQYF. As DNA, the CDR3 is TGTGCCAGCAGTAAGAAACTACTAGCGGGATTCTACGAGCAGTACTTC. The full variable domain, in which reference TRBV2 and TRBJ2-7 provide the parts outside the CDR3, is EPEVTQTPSHQVTQMGQEVILRCVPISNHLYFYWYRQILGQKVEFLVSFYNNEISEKSEIFDDQFSVERPDGSNFTLKIRSTKLEDSAMYFCASSKKLLAGFYEQYFGPGTRLTVT.